The entry that follows covers one TCR beta chain sequence. The data are from a study of control samples from healthy donors and cancer patients. Only in-frame clones appear in the TCRdb table, and some are missing; sequencing was by immunoSEQ multiplex PCR. The table records roughly 83,000 clones, roughly four fifths of them present only once. V was clipped by 3 bases and J by 6 bases; unmatched bases: 3. CDR3 length: 13 amino acids. The specimen sequenced was blood. The chain recombines TRBV12-3 or TRBV12-4 with TRBJ1-1; TRBD1 matches at 8 bases. This TCR came from an older woman in good health. DNA for the CDR3: TGTGCCAGCAGTTTCGCGGACAGGGCTGAAGCTTTCTTT. It is translated as CASSFADRAEAFF.